This T cell receptor beta chain was recovered during a study of type 1 regulatory T cells. To note about this clonotype: Its matching antigen is unknown.

TCRdb analysed the reads with MiXCR anew, one entry per CDR3 protein. The repertoire holds fewer than 25,000 distinct CDR3 sequences, with approximately 72% as singletons. The sequence derives from a human donor in good health. Sequences were obtained from cultured T cells, either the whole culture or a sorted T cell fraction (not recorded which). Subset indicated: Tr1-enriched cell product generated in vitro against host alloantigens.

Written as DNA, the CDR3 is TGTGCCAGCAGTCCCGATATAGCGGGGAGAAAAAACAAAAACATTCAGTACTTC. This gives the protein CASSPDIAGRKNKNIQYF. The chain recombines TRBV2 with TRBJ2-4; 8 nucleotides match TRBD2. The trim removed 5 bases at V and 3 bases at J, leaving 15 bases unmatched. This CDR3 has 18 residues. CDR1 is SNHLY, CDR2 FYNNEI, per germline.